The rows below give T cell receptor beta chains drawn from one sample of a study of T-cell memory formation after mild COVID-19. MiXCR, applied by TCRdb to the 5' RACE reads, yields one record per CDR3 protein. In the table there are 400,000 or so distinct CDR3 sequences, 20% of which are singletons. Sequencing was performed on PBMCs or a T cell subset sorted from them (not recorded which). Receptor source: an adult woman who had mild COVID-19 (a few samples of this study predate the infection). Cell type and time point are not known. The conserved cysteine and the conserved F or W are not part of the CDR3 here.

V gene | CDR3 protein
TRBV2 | ASRVREQY
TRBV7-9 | ASIISGGLQETQY
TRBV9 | ASSVGGLGNQPQH
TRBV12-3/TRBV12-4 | ASSSAGRNGYT
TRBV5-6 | ASSSRSAAYEQY
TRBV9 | ASSVEGGGQANYGYT
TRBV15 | ATSVSSGSAEQY
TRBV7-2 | ASSLNPAYEQY
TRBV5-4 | ASSSPPLTDTQY
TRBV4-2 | ASSPGSWESRWADTQY
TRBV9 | ASSVASSGGAYYNEQF
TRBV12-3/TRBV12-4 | ASRTSGVVGEQF
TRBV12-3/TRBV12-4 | ASTLPMGISGNTIY
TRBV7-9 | ASSSGVDGNTIY
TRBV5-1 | ASSFYSQGRREQY
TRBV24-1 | ATSESTSGSLNEQF
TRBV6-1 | ASSDTGNSGNTIY
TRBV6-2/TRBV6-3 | ASGGGQPQH
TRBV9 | ASSAVSDTQY
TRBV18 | ASSQTTYEQY
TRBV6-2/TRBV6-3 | ASNSGTGFQPQH
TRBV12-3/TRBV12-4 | ASTPRGSSTPQY
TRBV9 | ASSTPTSGGLNTGELF
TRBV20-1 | SALYLRGLNNSPLH
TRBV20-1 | SASGGDHNEKLF
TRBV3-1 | ASSLPSVSTDTQY
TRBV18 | ASSPGLRTEAF
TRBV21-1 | ASSSLAGDWNEQF
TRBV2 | ASSPKPRGGYT
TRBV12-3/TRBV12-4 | ASSPSLETEAF